This T cell receptor beta chain derives from a study of cytomegalovirus exposure and HLA in healthy donors. Primers for the PCR totalled 60 Vbeta and 13 Jbeta. Original processing notes: Later analysis identified approximately 88 million unique TCR beta chains, roughly 11 million shared. Clones were read by immunoSEQ multiplex PCR, and TCRdb kept only the in-frame ones, dropping some. The V and J calls and the clone size are those of that table, but D and trimming were determined from the DNA. The table includes some 160,000 clones, about 82% detected once. The junction had 7 bases not matched to a gene; V was cut back by 5 bases and J by 0 bases. This CDR3 spans 16 amino acids. Germline CDR1 and CDR2: SGHTA and FQGNSA.

The genes are TRBV7-2 and TRBJ2-1; 7 bases match TRBD1. The receptor was derived from a male donor in good health and CMV-seronegative. Sequencing was done on a sample of PBMCs. This chain's CDR3 is CASSDRTGASYNEQFF. As DNA, the CDR3 is TGTGCCAGCAGCGATAGAACAGGGGCCTCCTACAATGAGCAGTTCTTC. Combining the CDR3 with reference TRBV7-2 and TRBJ2-1 gives the whole variable domain GAGVSQSPSNKVTEKGKDVELRCDPISGHTALYWYRQSLGQGLEFLIYFQGNSAPDKSGLPSDRFSAERTGGSVSTLTIQRTQQEDSAVYLCASSDRTGASYNEQFFGPGTRLTVL.